These 5 T cell receptor beta chains came from one sample sequenced in a study of CD8+ T cells in alopecia areata. The authors extracted RNA and reverse transcribed it into cDNA as the sequencing template. The method was immunoSEQ multiplex PCR; TCRdb's version includes in-frame clones alone and lacks a portion of them. Of hundreds of thousands of clones detected, approximately 61% appear once; the ten largest clones hold under 0.5%. The sequencing used CD4+ T cells sorted from blood, collected at week 0. All receptors derive from a human donor with alopecia areata.

This chain uses TRBV19 with TRBJ1-1, with D perhaps TRBD1 (6 bases). Germline assignment: CDR1 LNHDA and CDR2 SQIVND (reference sequence). The CDR3 is made up of 13 amino acids. V lost 6 bases and J lost 7, with 15 bases in between. This chain's CDR3 is CASSPGQRIEAFF. The CDR3 coding sequence is TGTGCCAGTAGCCCTGGACAGCGGATTGAAGCTTTCTTT.

V and J are TRBV30 and TRBJ2-1; possible D gene TRBD2, 7 bases. The length of the CDR3 is 15 residues. Germline CDR1 and CDR2: GTSNPN and SVGIG (reference sequence). V lost 0 bases, J lost 12 bases, and 21 bases lay in between. The CDR3 protein is CAWSVQGSGGRWQFF. The CDR3 DNA is TGTGCCTGGAGTGTACAGGGATCGGGGGGCCGTTGGCAGTTCTTC.

A few counts support this clone. V usage is TRBV7-8 and J usage is TRBJ2-3; D is unresolved. Germline CDR1 is SGHVS and CDR2 is FQNEAQ. This CDR3 contains 16 residues. V was pared by 0 bases and J by 1 base, with 11 bases between. The CDR3 sequence: CASSLARRSGTDTQYF. CDR3 bases: TGTGCCAGCAGCTTAGCCAGAAGGTCGGGCACAGATACGCAGTATTTT.

The chain links TRBV11-3 to TRBJ1-5, with 8 nucleotides matching TRBD1. J lost 4 bases, V lost 5 bases, and 7 bases had no gene match. The CDR3 consists of 15 residues. Germline loops: CDR1 SGHNT, CDR2 YENEEA. The CDR3 DNA reads as TGTGCCAGCAGCACCCGGGACAGGATAAATCAGCCCCAGCATTTT. The encoded protein is CASSTRDRINQPQHF.

The rearrangement links TRBV2 to TRBJ2-7; D may be TRBD1 (6 bases). The germline gives CDR1 SNHLY, CDR2 FYNNEI. The V end was cut by 4 bases, the J end by 2 bases, with 9 bases between. This CDR3 spans 13 amino acids. The CDR3 loop is CASSADSPYEQYF. The CDR3 DNA sequence: TGTGCCAGCAGTGCGGACAGCCCCTACGAGCAGTACTTC.